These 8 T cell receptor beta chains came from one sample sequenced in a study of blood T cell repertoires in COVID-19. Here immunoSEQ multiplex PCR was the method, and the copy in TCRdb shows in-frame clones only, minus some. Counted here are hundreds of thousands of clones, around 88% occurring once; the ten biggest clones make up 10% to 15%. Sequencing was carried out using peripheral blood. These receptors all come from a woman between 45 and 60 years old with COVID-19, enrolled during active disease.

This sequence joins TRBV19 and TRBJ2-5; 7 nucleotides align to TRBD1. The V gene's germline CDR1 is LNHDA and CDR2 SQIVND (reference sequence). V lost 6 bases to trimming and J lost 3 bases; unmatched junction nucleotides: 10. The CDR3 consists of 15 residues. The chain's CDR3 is CASRYTGVGKETQYF. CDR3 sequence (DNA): TGTGCCAGTAGATATACAGGGGTGGGAAAAGAGACCCAGTACTTC.

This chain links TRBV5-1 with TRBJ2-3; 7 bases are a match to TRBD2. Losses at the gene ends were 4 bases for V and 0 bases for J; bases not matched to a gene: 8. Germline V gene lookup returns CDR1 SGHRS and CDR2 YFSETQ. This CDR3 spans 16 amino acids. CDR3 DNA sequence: TGCGCCAGCAGCGCGGGCCCTAGCGGAAGCACAGATACGCAGTATTTT. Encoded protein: CASSAGPSGSTDTQYF.

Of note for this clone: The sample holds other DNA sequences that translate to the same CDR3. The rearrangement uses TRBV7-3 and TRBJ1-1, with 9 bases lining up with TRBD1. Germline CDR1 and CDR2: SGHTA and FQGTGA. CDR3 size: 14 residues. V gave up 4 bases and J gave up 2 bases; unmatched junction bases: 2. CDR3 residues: CASSSGQGNTEAFF. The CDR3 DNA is TGTGCCAGCAGCTCGGGACAGGGCAACACTGAAGCTTTCTTT.

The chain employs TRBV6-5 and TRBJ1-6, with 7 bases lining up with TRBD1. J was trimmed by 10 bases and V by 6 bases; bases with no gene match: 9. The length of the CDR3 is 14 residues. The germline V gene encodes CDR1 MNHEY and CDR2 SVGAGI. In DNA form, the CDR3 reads TGTGCCAGCAGAGTTCCCGGGACAGAGTCACCCCTCCACTTT. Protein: CASRVPGTESPLHF.

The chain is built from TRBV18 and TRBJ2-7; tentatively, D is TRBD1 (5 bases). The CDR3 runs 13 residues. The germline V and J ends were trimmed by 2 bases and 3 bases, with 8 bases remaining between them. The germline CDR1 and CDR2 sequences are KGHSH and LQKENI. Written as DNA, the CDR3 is TGTGCCAGCTCACCAGACAGTGACTACGAGCAGTACTTC. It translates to CASSPDSDYEQYF.

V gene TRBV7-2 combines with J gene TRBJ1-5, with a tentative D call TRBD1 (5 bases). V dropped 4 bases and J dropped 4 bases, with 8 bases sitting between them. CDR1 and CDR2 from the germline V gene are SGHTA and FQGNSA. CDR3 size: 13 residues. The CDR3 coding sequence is TGTGCCAGCAGCTGGGGCCAGAATCAGCCCCAGCATTTT. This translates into CASSWGQNQPQHF. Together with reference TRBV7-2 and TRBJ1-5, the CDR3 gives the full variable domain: GAGVSQSPSNKVTEKGKDVELRCDPISGHTALYWYRQSLGQGLEFLIYFQGNSAPDKSGLPSDRFSAERTGGSVSTLTIQRTQQEDSAVYLCASSWGQNQPQHFGDGTRLSIL.

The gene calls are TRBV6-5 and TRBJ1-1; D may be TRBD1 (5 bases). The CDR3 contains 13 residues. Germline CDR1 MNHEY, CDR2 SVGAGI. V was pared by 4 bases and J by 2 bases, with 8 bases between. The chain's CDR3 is CASSFGGNTEAFF. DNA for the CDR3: TGTGCCAGCAGTTTCGGGGGAAACACTGAAGCTTTCTTT.

The CDR3 nucleotides read TGTGCCAGTAGTATACCCAGCGGGGGGCCGGAATGGGATACGCAGTATTTT. Residues: CASSIPSGGPEWDTQYF. The V gene is TRBV19, the J gene TRBJ2-3, with 9 bases fitting TRBD2. Germline CDR1 reads LNHDA; CDR2 reads SQIVND (reference sequence). The CDR3 is 17 amino acids. V was pared by 2 bases and J by 6 bases, with 12 bases of the junction left unmatched.